This T cell receptor (beta chain) came from a study of Tregs in tolerant kidney transplant recipients. Method: immunoSEQ multiplex PCR; TCRdb's copy keeps in-frame clones and lacks some. The sample lists approximately 60,000 clones, around 87% occurring once. The nonmyeloablative bone marrow transplants came from related graft donors, with transient mixed chimerism. Thawed PBMCs were FACS-sorted into unstimulated CD4+CD25+CD127- regulatory T cells, CD4+CD25- non-regulatory cells, CD4 and CD8 cells. The TCR was taken from a human patient who received a combined kidney and bone marrow transplant. Some T cells here may be from the graft donor. The sample in question was CD4+ T cells from blood (PBMCs), obtained 6 months after the transplant.

The CDR3 DNA is TGTGCCAGCAGTTTTCCGGGGGGGCCCAATGAGCAGTTCTTC. Encoded protein: CASSFPGGPNEQFF. The genes are TRBV27 and TRBJ2-1; 8 nucleotides line up with TRBD2. Germline V CDR1 and CDR2: MNHEY, SMNVEV (reference sequence). The V and J ends lost 3 bases and 6 bases, in that order; junction bases with no gene match: 4. The length of the CDR3 is 14 residues.